These 15 T cell receptor beta chains came from one sample sequenced in a study of T cell responses to AZD1222 COVID-19 vaccine. The repertoire was sequenced with immunoSEQ multiplex PCR; TCRdb's copy has only in-frame clones and lacks some. The repertoire holds 130,000 to 150,000 clones, roughly 89% seen once, with around 5.5% in the top ten. The material was peripheral blood, obtained on day 0 of AZD1222 vaccination. The receptors shown here come from an adult in good health.

The chain combines TRBV28 with TRBJ2-2; D unclear. Between the trimmed V and J ends, which lost 5 bases and 6 bases, there was a span of 10 bases. CDR3 length: 13 residues. CDR1 is MDHEN and CDR2 is SYDVKM in the germline V gene. The DNA for the CDR3 is TGTGCCAGCAGTCCCTCGGACCCCGGGGAGCTGTTTTTT. This codes for CASSPSDPGELFF.

This clone is a singleton in its sample. The chain recombines TRBV29-1 with TRBJ1-6, with a possible D match to TRBD1 (5 bases). The V gene lost 6 bases and the J gene lost 10 bases, with 16 bases spanning the gap. Germline V lookup: CDR1 SQVTM, CDR2 ANQGSEA. The CDR3 runs to 13 residues. The CDR3: CSVRDGTRSPLHF. The CDR3 bases are TGCAGCGTCCGGGACGGAACTCGCTCACCCCTCCACTTT.

The rearrangement links TRBV7-2 to TRBJ1-1, with D hard to call. The CDR3 covers 15 residues. Germline values: CDR1 SGHTA, CDR2 FQGNSA. Trimming removed 1 base from V and 1 base from J, with 10 bases in between. The DNA of the CDR3 is TGTGCCAGCAGCTTAGAAGGATCAGCGAACACTGAAGCTTTCTTT. This encodes CASSLEGSANTEAFF.

This chain joins TRBV6-4 and TRBJ1-6, with a tentative D call TRBD1 (5 bases). V gave up 4 bases and J gave up 6 bases, with 7 bases separating them. CDR3 length: 13 residues. CDR1 is MRHNA and CDR2 is SNTAGT in the germline V gene. In DNA, the CDR3 is TGTGCCAGCAGTGTGCAGGGTAATTCACCCCTCCACTTT. Translating it yields CASSVQGNSPLHF.

V usage is TRBV7-9 and J usage is TRBJ2-3; 7 bases are a match to TRBD1. There are 16 residues in the CDR3. From germline, CDR1 is SEHNR and CDR2 FQNEAQ (reference sequence). Trimming cost V 5 bases and J 2 bases; bases outside gene matches: 10. The CDR3 sequence: CASSEGTELNTDTQYF. The DNA for the CDR3 is TGTGCCAGCAGCGAAGGGACAGAATTAAACACAGATACGCAGTATTTT.

The chain is built from TRBV6-2 or TRBV6-3 and TRBJ2-7, with a possible D match to TRBD1 (5 bases). The CDR3 is 15 amino acids. Trimming cost V 5 bases and J 5 bases, with 19 bases left between them. Germline V gene lookup returns CDR1 MNHEY and CDR2 SVGEGT. CDR3 in amino acids: CASSRSPGYGDEQYF. The CDR3 DNA reads TGTGCCAGCAGTAGATCTCCAGGGTATGGCGACGAGCAGTACTTC.

The CDR3 spells CASNYDRGSDYGYTF. As DNA, the CDR3 is TGTGCCAGTAATTACGACCGAGGATCAGACTATGGCTACACCTTC. This chain links TRBV19 with TRBJ1-2, with D unresolved. This CDR3 contains 15 residues. Germline V gives CDR1 LNHDA, CDR2 SQIVND (reference sequence). Trimming cost V 7 bases and J 3 bases, with 18 bases left between them.

V gene TRBV7-2 combines with J gene TRBJ1-2, with a weak D call TRBD1 (6 bases). This CDR3 is 15 amino acids long. Germline V gene lookup returns CDR1 SGHTA and CDR2 FQGNSA. The ends were cut back, 2 bases at V and 0 bases at J, with 10 bases in the middle. DNA for the CDR3: TGTGCCAGCAGCTTAATCCGGGACACTAACTATGGCTACACCTTC. Residues: CASSLIRDTNYGYTF.

In this sample, this clone turned up a few times. The chain recombines TRBV24-1 with TRBJ2-5; D unclear. This CDR3 is built from 13 residues. Germline CDR1 reads KGHDR; CDR2 reads SFDVKD. Trimming pared 10 bases from V and 3 bases from J, leaving 14 bases between. The CDR3 DNA follows: TGTGCCACATCGGACCCATTAGAAGAGACCCAGTACTTC. Translation gives CATSDPLEETQYF.

This clone was seen only once. The chain joins TRBV6-5 to TRBJ2-2; no clear D. The CDR3 is 16 residues long. The ends were cut back, 2 bases at V and 4 bases at J, with 14 bases in the middle. Germline CDR1 and CDR2: MNHEY and SVGAGI. The DNA of the CDR3 is TGTGCCAGCAGTTACCAGGCTGCCACTATCACCGGGGAGCTGTTTTTT. This gives the protein CASSYQAATITGELFF.

The V call is TRBV7-2, the J call TRBJ2-4; a possible D gene is TRBD1 (6 bases). CDR3 length: 15 amino acids. Trimming pared 4 bases from V and 6 bases from J, leaving 16 bases between. Germline-derived CDR1 and CDR2 are SGHTA and FQGNSA. This CDR3 reads CASSSQGLLLNIQYF. The CDR3 bases are TGTGCCAGCAGCTCTCAGGGGCTCCTATTAAACATTCAGTACTTC.

This rearrangement joins TRBV11-2 to TRBJ2-7; 7 nucleotides match TRBD1. This CDR3 is 15 amino acids long. Germline assignment: CDR1 SGHAT and CDR2 FQNNGV. J was trimmed by 2 bases and V by 0 bases; bases with no gene match: 4. DNA for the CDR3: TGTGCCAGCAGCTTAGATATCGACAGGGCCTACGAGCAGTACTTC. This encodes CASSLDIDRAYEQYF.

Details on this clone: A single base separates this from a much larger clone, so it may be a read error. The CDR3 loop is CASSGGGDGGYEQYF. The CDR3 nucleotides read TGCGCCAGCAGCGGGGGGGGCGATGGGGGCTACGAGCAGTACTTC. The chain has TRBV5-1 and TRBJ2-7; maybe TRBD2 (7 bases). Germline V gene lookup returns CDR1 SGHRS and CDR2 YFSETQ. This CDR3 is 15 amino acids long. V lost 4 bases, J lost 3 bases, and 17 bases lay in between.

This clone has just one count. The DNA of the CDR3 is TGTGCCAGCAGTCTCTACAGTGGGCAGTTCTTC. As protein: CASSLYSGQFF. This chain joins TRBV12-3 or TRBV12-4 and TRBJ2-1; D remains unclear. V lost 5 bases and J lost 12, with 11 bases in between. This CDR3 is built from 11 residues.

The table lists this clone with a count of one. V is TRBV4-2 and J is TRBJ1-1; D possibly corresponds to TRBD1 (6 bases). V gave up 5 bases and J gave up 6 bases, with 13 bases separating them. Germline V gene data show CDR1 as LGHNA and CDR2 as YNFKEQ. The CDR3 spans 13 residues. The CDR3 nucleotides read TGTGCCAGCAGCGATAACGGGGGCTCTGAAGCTTTCTTT. Encoded protein: CASSDNGGSEAFF.